These 26 T cell receptor beta chains share one sample of origin, sequenced in a study of blood T cell repertoires in COVID-19. The method was immunoSEQ multiplex PCR; TCRdb's version includes in-frame clones alone and lacks a portion of them. Among around 100,000 clones, approximately 84% were seen once, and the ten largest hold more than 20%. The sequencing input was peripheral blood. These receptors originate from a human donor in a cohort sampled during active COVID-19.

The rearrangement uses TRBV11-2 and TRBJ2-2; possible D gene TRBD1, 5 bases. Germline CDR1 and CDR2: SGHAT and FQNNGV. This CDR3 has 16 amino acids. V gave up 3 bases and J gave up 5 bases, with 16 bases separating them. This CDR3 is CASSLALHRKTGELFF. The CDR3 nucleotides are TGTGCCAGCAGCTTGGCCTTACACAGGAAAACCGGGGAGCTGTTTTTT. Drawing the rest from reference TRBV11-2 and TRBJ2-2, the complete variable domain is EAGVAQSPRYKIIEKRQSVAFWCNPISGHATLYWYQQILGQGPKLLIQFQNNGVVDDSQLPKDRFSAERLKGVDSTLKIQPAKLEDSAVYLCASSLALHRKTGELFFGEGSRLTVL.

This chain connects TRBV3-1 (or the pseudogene TRBV3-2) to TRBJ1-3; maybe TRBD1 (5 bases). This CDR3 is 15 amino acids long. V gave up 2 bases and J gave up 2 bases, with 10 bases separating them. Germline CDR1 reads LGHDT; CDR2 reads YNNKEL (reference sequence). For the CDR3, the DNA is TGTGCCAGCAGCCAACTAAGGGGTCCTGGAAACACCATATATTTT. Translated: CASSQLRGPGNTIYF.

The V gene is TRBV14, the J gene TRBJ2-5; 8 nucleotides line up with TRBD1. The germline gives CDR1 SGHDN, CDR2 FVKESK. The ends lost 4 bases at V and 5 bases at J; junction bases unmatched: 9. The CDR3 sequence is 15 residues long. The CDR3 region has the DNA TGTGCCAGCAGCCCCTTGGACAGGGTGAAGGAGACCCAGTACTTC. Protein product: CASSPLDRVKETQYF.

The V call is TRBV28, the J call TRBJ1-1; 8 nucleotides match TRBD1. J lost 3 bases, V lost 5 bases, and 8 bases had no gene match. Germline-derived CDR1 and CDR2 are MDHEN and SYDVKM. The CDR3 has 15 amino acids. CDR3 sequence: CASSPGQGWDTEAFF. CDR3 coding DNA: TGTGCCAGCAGTCCAGGACAGGGTTGGGACACTGAAGCTTTCTTT.

The chain is built from TRBV9 and TRBJ2-7; 11 bases align to TRBD1. J lost 5 bases, V lost 0 bases, and 1 base had no gene match. The CDR3 extends over 14 amino acids. Germline CDR1 SGDLS, CDR2 YYNGEE. The CDR3: CASSVEGQGDEQYF. DNA of the CDR3: TGTGCCAGCAGCGTAGAGGGACAGGGGGACGAGCAGTACTTC.

CDR3 residues: CASSSQGAMNTEAFF. DNA for the CDR3: TGTGCCAGCAGCTCGCAGGGGGCTATGAACACTGAAGCTTTCTTT. This chain links TRBV11-2 with TRBJ1-1; 8 bases agree with TRBD1. Looked up from germline, CDR1 is SGHAT and CDR2 is FQNNGV. This CDR3 is built from 15 residues. V shed 4 bases and J 0 bases; nucleotides not matched to a gene: 4.

This clone appeared once. J is TRBJ2-3 and V is TRBV4-1; TRBD2 matches at 7 bases. The length of the CDR3 is 15 residues. In germline, CDR1 is MGHRA, CDR2 YSYEKL. The junction had 7 bases not matched to a gene; V was cut back by 5 bases and J by 2 bases. Here the CDR3 DNA reads TGCGCCAGCAGCGCTCAAGCGGGGCTCACAGATACGCAGTATTTT. Translated: CASSAQAGLTDTQYF.

The rearrangement links TRBV5-1 to TRBJ2-5; TRBD2 agrees at 13 bases. The CDR3 runs 16 residues. Germline CDR1 SGHRS, CDR2 YFSETQ. V lost 4 bases and J lost 0; bases outside the gene matches: 3. This chain's CDR3 is CASSKGTSGNQETQYF. For the CDR3, the DNA is TGCGCCAGCAGCAAGGGGACTAGCGGGAACCAAGAGACCCAGTACTTC.

The J gene is TRBJ1-1, the V gene TRBV11-2; 7 bases align to TRBD1. The germline CDR1 and CDR2 sequences are SGHAT and FQNNGV. CDR3 length: 16 residues. Losses at the gene ends were 3 bases for V and 6 bases for J; bases not matched to a gene: 13. CDR3 in amino acids: CASSLGQTYKRAEAFF. The CDR3 DNA follows: TGTGCCAGCAGCTTGGGACAGACCTATAAGAGGGCTGAAGCTTTCTTT. The full variable domain, in which reference TRBV11-2 and TRBJ1-1 provide the parts outside the CDR3, is EAGVAQSPRYKIIEKRQSVAFWCNPISGHATLYWYQQILGQGPKLLIQFQNNGVVDDSQLPKDRFSAERLKGVDSTLKIQPAKLEDSAVYLCASSLGQTYKRAEAFFGQGTRLTVV.

The rearrangement uses TRBV24-1 and TRBJ1-6; 7 bases are shared with TRBD1. The J segment lost 7 bases and the V segment lost 4 bases, leaving 3 bases of the junction unmatched. This CDR3 is 14 amino acids long. Germline assignment: CDR1 KGHDR and CDR2 SFDVKD. CDR3 DNA: TGTGCCACCAGTGAGGGACAGCCGAATTCACCCCTCCACTTT. Protein product: CATSEGQPNSPLHF.

This clone has a single count. V usage is TRBV18 and J usage is TRBJ2-7; weak D call: TRBD2 (5 bases). The CDR3 is 14 residues long. The ends were cut back, 2 bases at V and 4 bases at J, with 12 bases in the middle. The germline gives CDR1 KGHSH, CDR2 LQKENI. In DNA form, the CDR3 reads TGTGCCAGCTCACCAATTCGGGGTGGATACGAGCAGTACTTC. Translated, it gives CASSPIRGGYEQYF.

V and J are TRBV5-8 and TRBJ1-2; D remains unclear. The germline V gene encodes CDR1 SGHTS and CDR2 YDEGEE. This CDR3 has 13 amino acids. Trimming pared 5 bases from V and 7 bases from J, leaving 15 bases between. CDR3 residues: CASRITLASGYTF. In DNA form, the CDR3 reads TGTGCCAGCAGAATTACCCTCGCGTCTGGCTACACCTTC.

The chain links TRBV18 to TRBJ1-3, with a tentative D call TRBD1 (6 bases). The germline gives CDR1 KGHSH, CDR2 LQKENI. The CDR3 has 17 amino acids. Trimming left V 0 bases short and J 1 base short, with 13 bases between. The CDR3 reads CASSPPLQGVSGNTIYF. In nucleotides, the CDR3 is TGTGCCAGCTCACCACCATTACAGGGAGTTTCTGGAAACACCATATATTTT.

The chain recombines TRBV7-3 with TRBJ2-3; tentative D call: TRBD2 (5 bases). Trimming removed 5 bases from V and 5 bases from J, with 11 bases in between. Germline CDR1 reads SGHTA; CDR2 reads FQGTGA. The CDR3 sequence is 13 residues long. CDR3 DNA: TGTGCCAGCAGCCCCGGTCGGGGAGATACGCAGTATTTT. It translates to CASSPGRGDTQYF.

The J gene is TRBJ2-6, the V gene TRBV19, with TRBD1 matching 7 bases. The length of the CDR3 is 21 residues. V lost 3 bases, J lost 5 bases, and 22 bases stayed unmatched. Per germline, CDR1 LNHDA and CDR2 SQIVND (reference sequence). CDR3 DNA sequence: TGTGCCAGTAGTATGAGGGACAGTGTACCGGTGGGTCTAACTTGGGCCAACGTCCTGACTTTC. Protein product: CASSMRDSVPVGLTWANVLTF.

This chain connects TRBV7-9 to TRBJ1-2; a possible D gene is TRBD1 (5 bases). Trimming cost V 4 bases and J 7 bases, with 10 bases left between them. There are 12 residues in the CDR3. In germline, CDR1 is SEHNR, CDR2 FQNEAQ (reference sequence). Here the CDR3 reads CASSSTGSGYTF. The DNA for the CDR3 is TGTGCCAGCAGCTCTACAGGAAGTGGCTACACCTTC. Looking up the rest from reference TRBV7-9 and TRBJ1-2 gives the full variable domain: DTGVSQNPRHKITKRGQNVTFRCDPISEHNRLYWYRQTLGQGPEFLTYFQNEAQLEKSRLLSDRFSAERPKGSFSTLEIQRTEQGDSAMYLCASSSTGSGYTFGSGTRLTVV.

The CDR3 nucleotides read TGTGCCAGCAGAGACTACCCCAATGACAATGAGCAGTTCTTC. Amino acid sequence: CASRDYPNDNEQFF. V gene TRBV6-5 combines with J gene TRBJ2-1; a weak D match, TRBD2 (5 bases). This CDR3 is built from 14 residues. Germline CDR1 is MNHEY and CDR2 is SVGAGI. Trimming took off 6 bases at V and 5 bases at J, with 14 bases between the two ends.

The genes are TRBV11-2 and TRBJ2-1; no reliable D call. Germline V gene lookup returns CDR1 SGHAT and CDR2 FQNNGV. The CDR3 runs 12 residues. Trimming took 9 bases from V and 8 from J, leaving 14 bases between them. The CDR3 DNA is TGTGCCAGTTCGAGCCCCTATGATGAGCAGTTCTTC. Protein product: CASSSPYDEQFF.

The V call is TRBV7-9, the J call TRBJ1-2; 7 nucleotides match TRBD1. CDR3 length equals 14 residues. J lost 2 bases, V lost 3 bases, and 3 bases had no gene match. From germline, CDR1 is SEHNR and CDR2 FQNEAQ (reference sequence). CDR3 protein: CASSLEGQNYGYTF. The CDR3, as DNA: TGTGCCAGCAGCTTGGAGGGACAGAACTATGGCTACACCTTC.

This clone has just one count. The rearrangement uses TRBV4-1 and TRBJ1-1, with D tentatively TRBD1 (6 bases). Trimming took off 3 bases at V and 7 bases at J, with 9 bases between the two ends. In germline, CDR1 is MGHRA, CDR2 YSYEKL. The CDR3 runs to 12 residues. DNA of the CDR3: TGCGCCAGCAGCCACCAGGGGTTTGAAGCTTTCTTT. This sequence encodes CASSHQGFEAFF.

V usage is TRBV6-5 and J usage is TRBJ1-1; 7 nucleotides match TRBD1. This CDR3 has 14 residues. The trim removed 10 bases at V and 4 bases at J, leaving 12 bases unmatched. Looked up from germline, CDR1 is MNHEY and CDR2 is SVGAGI. The CDR3 nucleotides read TGTGCCACCCGTCCACAGGGGCAGGGCACTGAAGCTTTCTTT. Translated, it gives CATRPQGQGTEAFF.

The chain recombines TRBV10-3 with TRBJ2-7; unclear D gene. Germline V gives CDR1 ENHRY, CDR2 SYGVKD. Trimming stripped 2 bases from V and 6 bases from J, with 17 bases between. CDR3 length: 15 residues. The chain's CDR3 is CAISEPSDPTGEQYF. The CDR3, as DNA: TGTGCCATCAGTGAGCCGAGCGATCCGACCGGCGAGCAGTACTTC.

The chain couples TRBV2 to TRBJ2-3; TRBD1 agrees at 10 bases. Trimming at V came to 8 bases and at J to 4 bases, leaving 9 bases not matched to a gene. Per germline, CDR1 SNHLY and CDR2 FYNNEI. This CDR3 has 15 amino acids. In DNA, the CDR3 is TGTGCCAGCGGGGAGGACAGGGGGTCGGCAGATACGCAGTATTTT. Encoded protein: CASGEDRGSADTQYF.

This clone showed up just a few times. V usage is TRBV11-3 and J usage is TRBJ2-3, with 11 bases aligning to TRBD2. This CDR3 comprises 16 residues. V trimming: 5 bases; J trimming: 3 bases; junction bases outside the gene matches: 7. CDR1 is SGHNT and CDR2 is YENEEA in the germline V gene. CDR3: CASSPGLAVGTDTQYF. The CDR3 DNA reads as TGTGCCAGCAGCCCGGGACTAGCGGTGGGTACAGATACGCAGTATTTT.

J is TRBJ1-6 and V is TRBV9; D is uncertain. V was cut by 3 bases and J by 10 bases, with 11 bases left in between. Germline values: CDR1 SGDLS, CDR2 YYNGEE. The length of the CDR3 is 13 residues. CDR3 bases: TGTGCCAGCAGCGGTCAAGTGGGCTCACCCCTCCACTTT. Its protein product is CASSGQVGSPLHF.

This clone was detected only a few times. CDR3 sequence: CASKQGSGELFF. CDR3 nucleotide sequence: TGCGCCAGCAAACAGGGGAGCGGGGAGCTGTTTTTT. The V gene is TRBV5-1, the J gene TRBJ2-2; 7 positions match TRBD1. This CDR3 has 12 amino acids. Germline-derived CDR1 and CDR2 are SGHRS and YFSETQ. Trimming cost V 6 bases and J 7 bases; bases outside gene matches: 3.